This section outlines one T cell receptor beta chain sequence together with its context. This clone came up a few times. Its antigen remains unidentified. No base-level quality is on record; no much larger clone is a single base apart. The immunoSEQ Assay, a bias-controlled multiplex PCR, was used to amplify TCRbeta CDR3 regions from genomic DNA. Turning to the authors' computational methods: The number of nucleated cells in each sample was estimated from the amplification of reference gene primers within the assay. Sequence reads were collapsed and filtered to measure the absolute abundance of every unique TCRbeta CDR3 rearrangement. For each sample, productive Simpson clonality was calculated by taking the square root of Simpson's diversity index across productive rearrangements. TCRdb took over this immuneACCESS table, retaining in-frame rearrangements with V and J assigned. Such tables are incomplete; in checked studies, under half of the missing clones stem from an unresolved V gene, and the remainder is unexplained. That table furnishes V, J and clone size, whereas the DNA furnished D and trimming. This sample comprises 95,000 to 100,000 clones, roughly 80% of them detected only once. Nearly 25% of the sample lies in the top ten.

This record comes from a study of blood T cell repertoires in COVID-19 (dated by TCRdb to between 2020 and 2021). Describing the broader study: Samples covering the acute and convalescent phases of COVID-19 were provided by collaborators in the United States, Italy and Spain. The repertoires were made available in a free public database intended to serve as a resource for research on the immune response to SARS-CoV-2. Where available, HLA class I and class II types were obtained from metadata supplied by the sample provider rather than from assay-based typing. The dataset comprised deeply sampled blood TCRbeta repertoires from subjects exposed to, actively infected with, or recovered from COVID-19. The prospective study material was composed of cDNA or gDNA derived from T cells, B-cell-depleted T cells, or PBMCs. The samples were drawn from the first 160 participants of the ongoing ImmuneRACE study and from 950 to 1,500 subjects provided by 6 global collaborators. Nearly every sample came with metadata listing a de-identified subject ID, COVID-19 status, age in years and sex.

Each collaborating institution followed its own protocols to collect whole blood in K2EDTA tubes. For TCRbeta analysis, collaborators shipped samples as frozen whole blood, isolated PBMCs, or DNA extracted from either of those sample types. The CDR3 measures 15 amino acids from cysteine to phenylalanine. Here the CDR3 DNA is all that survives: 45 bases in frame from base 1. The germline V gene yields SGHAT for CDR1 and FQNNGV for CDR2. Trimming at the junction amounts to 5 bases on V and 1 base on J, and the germline ends lie 14 bases apart. Results the study describes overall, beyond this receptor: How much clinical and demographic metadata was included differed by source and by participant, and the metadata was provided uncurated.

The rearrangement joined TRBV11-2 to TRBJ1-1; too little of a D gene remains to name it. This receptor was identified in a human donor in a cohort sampled during active COVID-19. Sequenced material: peripheral blood. The CDR3 here reads CASSPTVTENTEAFF. DNA sequence: TGTGCCAGCAGCCCTACGGTCACAGAGAACACTGAAGCTTTCTTT.